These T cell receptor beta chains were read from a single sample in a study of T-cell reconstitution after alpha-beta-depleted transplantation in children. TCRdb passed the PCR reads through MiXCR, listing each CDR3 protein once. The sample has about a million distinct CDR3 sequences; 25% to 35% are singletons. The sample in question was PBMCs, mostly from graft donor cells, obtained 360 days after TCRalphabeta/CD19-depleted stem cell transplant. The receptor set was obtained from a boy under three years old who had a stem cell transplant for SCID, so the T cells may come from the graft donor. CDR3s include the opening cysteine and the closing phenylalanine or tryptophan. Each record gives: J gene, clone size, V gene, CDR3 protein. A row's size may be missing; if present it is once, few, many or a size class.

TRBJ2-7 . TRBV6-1 CASSPTAFSSYEQYF
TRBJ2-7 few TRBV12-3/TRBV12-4 CASSYPLGAPYEQYF
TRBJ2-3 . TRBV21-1 CARTGDWQYF
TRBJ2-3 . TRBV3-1 CASSQGLLEQGFTQYF
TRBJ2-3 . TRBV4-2 CASSQGPTSGLGDTQYF
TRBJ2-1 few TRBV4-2 CASSQAWPSSYNEQFF
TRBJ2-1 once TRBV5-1 CASSRGLALNNEQFF
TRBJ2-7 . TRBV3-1 CASSQVPGVRSSYEQYF
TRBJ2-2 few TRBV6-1 CASRRRDPGELFF
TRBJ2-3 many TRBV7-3 CASSPYVGTQYF
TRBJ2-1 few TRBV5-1 CASSLEPGAFYNEQFF
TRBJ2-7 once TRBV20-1 CSATRGTANYEQYF
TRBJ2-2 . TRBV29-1 CSAGLRTGELFF
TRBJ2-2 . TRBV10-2 CASSAGYGELFF
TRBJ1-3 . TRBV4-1 CASSQRTGLTGNTIYF
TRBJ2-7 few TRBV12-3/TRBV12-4 CASRPGQAPGHEQYF
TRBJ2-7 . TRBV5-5 CASSWTSGYYEQYF
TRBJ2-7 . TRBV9 CASSRGAASYEQYF
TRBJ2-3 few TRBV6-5 CASSLEDRGTDTQYF
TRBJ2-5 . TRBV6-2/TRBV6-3 CASSNYRGRQETQYF
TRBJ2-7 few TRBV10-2 CASSESGEHEQYF
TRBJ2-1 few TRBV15 CATGKDRVVTNEQFF
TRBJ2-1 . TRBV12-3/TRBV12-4 CASSLGPSQDEQFF
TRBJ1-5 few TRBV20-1 CSASFRGSNQPQHF
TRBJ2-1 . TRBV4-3 CASSQVWGGNGYNEQFF